What follows is one T cell receptor (beta chain) and its context. Its specificity is unknown. Together with a sample-barcoded 5' primer, a J-beta primer mix was included in a second PCR lasting roughly 7 to 11 cycles. Each cDNA molecule carried a tag from a template-switch adaptor that contained 12 random nucleotides. MiXCR was run by TCRdb on the 5' RACE reads, yielding one entry per CDR3 protein. This repertoire shows around 1,700,000 distinct CDR3 sequences, about 30% found once; its top ten account for less than 9.5%. These data originate in a study of blood T cells in healthy people across ages. The study's findings and limits: It was the long-lived donors that had more naive CD4+ cells and higher diversity than aged donors.

The source of this sequence is a woman aged 25-40 years in good health. The specimen sequenced was blood.

The CDR3 protein is CSARDGSGRRTGELFF. In nucleotides, the CDR3 is TGCAGTGCTAGAGATGGGAGCGGGAGGAGGACCGGGGAGCTGTTTTTT. The chain couples TRBV20-1 to TRBJ2-2; 9 nucleotides match TRBD2. This CDR3 spans 16 amino acids. The germline gives CDR1 DFQATT, CDR2 SNEGSKA (reference sequence). V lost 0 bases, J lost 5 bases, and 7 bases stayed unmatched.